This entry is about one T cell receptor (beta chain). Its specificity is unknown. V was clipped by 4 bases and J by 7 bases; unmatched bases: 6. The CDR3 sequence is 14 residues long. Germline CDR1 ENHRY, CDR2 SYGVKD. These data are taken from a study of post-analysis software for immune sequencing data. Whole-study context: The disease courses spanned relapsing-remitting, secondary progressive and progressive-relapsing forms of multiple sclerosis. Study findings and constraints: Batch-matched samples strongly co-clustered by F measure. When patients were compared with controls, 4 or 5 TRBV segments were more frequent, TRBV5-6, TRBV5-1 and TRBV20-1 among them.

Unique molecular identifiers were carried by the TCR beta cDNA libraries. T cells, roughly 0.95 to 10 million of them, yielded hundreds of thousands of cDNA molecules. TCRdb recomputed calls from the PCR reads with MiXCR, one row per CDR3 protein. This sample has hundreds of thousands of distinct CDR3 sequences, with around 64% found just once. The source of this sequence is a girl under 10 years old with multiple sclerosis. The chain joins TRBV10-3 to TRBJ2-1; 8 bases are shared with TRBD2. Specimen: blood. The CDR3 coding sequence is TGTGCCATCAGTGGGACTAGCCGCCAGAATGAGCAGTTCTTC. It yields the protein CAISGTSRQNEQFF.